One sample yielded the 4 T cell receptor beta chains listed below, sequenced in a study of blood T cells in healthy people across ages. Using a J-beta primer mix together with a sample-barcoded 5' primer, a second PCR was run for about 7 to 12 cycles. Using its own MiXCR run on the 5' RACE reads, TCRdb lists one record per CDR3 protein. Of over 700,000 distinct CDR3 sequences in the sample, roughly 25% were seen once. This sample also appeared in a second study, on T cells of mothers and their children.

Sample: blood. The receptors stem from a boy under 18 in good health.

This clonotype was counted between two and nine times. The chain uses TRBV29-1 and TRBJ2-5, with D perhaps matching TRBD2 (5 bases). The DNA end is a closer match to TRBJ2-7, so the J assignment may be wrong. Germline CDR1 reads SQVTM; CDR2 reads ANQGSEA. CDR3 length equals 13 residues. CDR3: CSVVQGGLYEQYF. Written as DNA, the CDR3 is TGCAGCGTTGTCCAAGGAGGCCTTTACGAGCAGTACTTC.

The chain carries TRBV24-1 and TRBJ2-1; 9 positions agree with TRBD1. The V gene's germline CDR1 is KGHDR and CDR2 SFDVKD. V was pared by 10 bases and J by 2 bases, with 8 bases of the junction left unmatched. CDR3 length: 15 amino acids. CDR3 nucleotides: TGTGCCACAGGTGACAGGGGGAAAGCCTACAATGAGCAGTTCTTC. Its translation is CATGDRGKAYNEQFF.

The CDR3 DNA is TGTGCCATCACCAGGACAGTCGCCGGGGAGCTGTTTTTT. Amino acid sequence: CAITRTVAGELFF. The chain joins TRBV10-3 to TRBJ2-2, with D possibly being TRBD1 (6 bases). V lost 7 bases, J lost 6 bases, and 12 bases lay in between. Germline CDR1 and CDR2: ENHRY and SYGVKD. The CDR3 sequence is 13 residues long.

The gene calls are TRBV10-3 and TRBJ2-5; unclear D gene. CDR1 is ENHRY and CDR2 is SYGVKD in the germline V gene. The V and J ends lost 0 bases and 11 bases respectively, with 16 bases between them. CDR3 length: 14 residues. The chain's CDR3 is CAISESPSPGEQYF. The CDR3 region has the DNA TGTGCCATCAGTGAGTCTCCTAGTCCGGGTGAGCAGTACTTC.